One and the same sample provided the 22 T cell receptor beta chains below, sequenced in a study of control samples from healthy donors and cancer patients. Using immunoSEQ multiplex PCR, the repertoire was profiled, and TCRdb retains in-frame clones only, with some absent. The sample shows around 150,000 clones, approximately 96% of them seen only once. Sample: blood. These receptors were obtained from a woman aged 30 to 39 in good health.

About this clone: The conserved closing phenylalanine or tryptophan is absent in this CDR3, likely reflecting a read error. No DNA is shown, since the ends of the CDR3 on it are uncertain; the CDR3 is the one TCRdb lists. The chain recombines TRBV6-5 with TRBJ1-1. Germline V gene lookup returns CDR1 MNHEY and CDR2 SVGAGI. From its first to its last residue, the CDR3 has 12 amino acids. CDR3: CASSYLGGSEEV.

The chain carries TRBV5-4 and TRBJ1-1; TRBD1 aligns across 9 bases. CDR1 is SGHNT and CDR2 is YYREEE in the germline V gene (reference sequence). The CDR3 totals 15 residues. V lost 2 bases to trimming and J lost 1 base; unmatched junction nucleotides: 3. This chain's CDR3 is CASSFPTGGNTEAFF. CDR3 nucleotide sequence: TGTGCCAGCAGCTTCCCGACAGGGGGGAACACTGAAGCTTTCTTT.

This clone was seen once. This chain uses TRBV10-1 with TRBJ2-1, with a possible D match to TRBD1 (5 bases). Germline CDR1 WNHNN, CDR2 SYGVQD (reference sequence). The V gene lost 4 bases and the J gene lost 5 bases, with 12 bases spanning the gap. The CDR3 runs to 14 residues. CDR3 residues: CASSVWGRDNEQFF. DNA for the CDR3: TGCGCCAGCAGTGTTTGGGGCAGAGACAATGAGCAGTTCTTC.

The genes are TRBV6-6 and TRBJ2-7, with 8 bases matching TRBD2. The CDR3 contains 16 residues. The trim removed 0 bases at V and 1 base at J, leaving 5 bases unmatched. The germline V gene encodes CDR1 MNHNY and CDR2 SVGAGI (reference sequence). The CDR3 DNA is TGTGCCAGCAGTTACTCGACGCGGGGGGATTCCTACGAGCAGTACTTC. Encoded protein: CASSYSTRGDSYEQYF.

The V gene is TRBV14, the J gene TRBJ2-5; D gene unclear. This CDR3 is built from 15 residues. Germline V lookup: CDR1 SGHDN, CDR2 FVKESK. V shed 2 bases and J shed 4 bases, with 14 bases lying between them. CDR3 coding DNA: TGTGCCAGCAGCCAACGGGCGTCTGGGGTAGAGACCCAGTACTTC. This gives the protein CASSQRASGVETQYF.

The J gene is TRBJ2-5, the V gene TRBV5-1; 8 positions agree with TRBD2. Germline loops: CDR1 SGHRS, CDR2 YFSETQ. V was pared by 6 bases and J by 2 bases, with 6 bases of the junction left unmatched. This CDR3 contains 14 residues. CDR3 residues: CASTPGGGQETQYF. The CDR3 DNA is TGCGCCAGCACCCCGGGAGGGGGGCAAGAGACCCAGTACTTC. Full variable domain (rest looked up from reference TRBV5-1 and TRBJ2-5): KAGVTQTPRYLIKTRGQQVTLSCSPISGHRSVSWYQQTPGQGLQFLFEYFSETQRNKGNFPGRFSGRQFSNSRSEMNVSTLELGDSALYLCASTPGGGQETQYFGPGTRLLVL.

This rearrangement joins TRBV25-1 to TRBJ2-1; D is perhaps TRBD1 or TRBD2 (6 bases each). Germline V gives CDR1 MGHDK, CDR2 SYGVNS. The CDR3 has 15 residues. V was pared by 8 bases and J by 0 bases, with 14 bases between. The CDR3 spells CASAGGPHSYNEQFF. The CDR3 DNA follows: TGTGCCAGCGCCGGGGGCCCCCACTCCTACAATGAGCAGTTCTTC.

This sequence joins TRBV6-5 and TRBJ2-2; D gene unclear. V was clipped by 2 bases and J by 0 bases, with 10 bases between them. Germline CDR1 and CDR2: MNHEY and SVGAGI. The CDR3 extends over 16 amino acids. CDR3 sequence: CASSYRAFSNTGELFF. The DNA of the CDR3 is TGTGCCAGCAGTTACAGGGCCTTCTCGAACACCGGGGAGCTGTTTTTT.

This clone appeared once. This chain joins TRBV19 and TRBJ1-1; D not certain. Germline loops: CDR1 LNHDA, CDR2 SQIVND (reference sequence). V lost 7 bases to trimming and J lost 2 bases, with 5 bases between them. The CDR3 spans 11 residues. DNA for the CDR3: TGTGCCAGTAAGGTAAACACTGAAGCTTTCTTT. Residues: CASKVNTEAFF.

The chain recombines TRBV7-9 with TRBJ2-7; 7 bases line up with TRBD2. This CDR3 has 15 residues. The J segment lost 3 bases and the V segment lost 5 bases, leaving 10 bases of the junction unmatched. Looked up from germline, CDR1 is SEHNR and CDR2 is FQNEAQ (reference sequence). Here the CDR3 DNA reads TGTGCCAGCAGCCATTCTAGCGGAGATGTCTACGAGCAGTACTTC. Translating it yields CASSHSSGDVYEQYF.

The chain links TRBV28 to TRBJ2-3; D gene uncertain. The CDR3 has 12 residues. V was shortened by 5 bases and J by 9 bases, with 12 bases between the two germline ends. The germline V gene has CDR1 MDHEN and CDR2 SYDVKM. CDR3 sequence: CASSPSHYTQYF. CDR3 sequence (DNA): TGTGCCAGCAGTCCCTCCCATTACACGCAGTATTTT.

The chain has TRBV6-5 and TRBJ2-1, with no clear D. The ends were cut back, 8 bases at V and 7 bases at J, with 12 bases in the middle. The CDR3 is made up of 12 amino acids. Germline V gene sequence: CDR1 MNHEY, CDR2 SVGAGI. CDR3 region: CASSPFRNEQFF. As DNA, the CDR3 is TGTGCCAGCTCCCCCTTTAGGAATGAGCAGTTCTTC.

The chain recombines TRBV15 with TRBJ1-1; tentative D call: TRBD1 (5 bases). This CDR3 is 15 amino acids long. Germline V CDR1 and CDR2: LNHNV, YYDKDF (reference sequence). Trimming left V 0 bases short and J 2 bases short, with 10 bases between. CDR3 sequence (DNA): TGTGCCACCAGCAGAGAAGCCGGACATAACACTGAAGCTTTCTTT. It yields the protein CATSREAGHNTEAFF.

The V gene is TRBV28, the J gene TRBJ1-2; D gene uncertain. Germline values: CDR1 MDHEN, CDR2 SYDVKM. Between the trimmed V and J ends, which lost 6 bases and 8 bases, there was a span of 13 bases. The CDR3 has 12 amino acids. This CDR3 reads CASRPWGWGYTF. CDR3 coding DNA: TGTGCCAGCAGGCCATGGGGTTGGGGCTACACCTTC.

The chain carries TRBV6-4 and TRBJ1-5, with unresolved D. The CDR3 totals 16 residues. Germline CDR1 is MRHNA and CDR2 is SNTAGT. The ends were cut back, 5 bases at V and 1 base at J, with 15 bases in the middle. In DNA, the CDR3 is TGTGCCAGCAGTAAATTTGGTAGAGAGAGCAATCAGCCCCAGCATTTT. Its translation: CASSKFGRESNQPQHF.

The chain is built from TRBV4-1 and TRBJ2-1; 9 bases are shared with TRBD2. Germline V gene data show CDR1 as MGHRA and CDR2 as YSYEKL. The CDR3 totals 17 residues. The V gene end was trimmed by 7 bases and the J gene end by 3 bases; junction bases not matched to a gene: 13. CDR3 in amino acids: CASTRTATSGNYNEQFF. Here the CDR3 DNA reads TGCGCCAGCACCCGTACCGCGACTAGCGGAAACTACAATGAGCAGTTCTTC.

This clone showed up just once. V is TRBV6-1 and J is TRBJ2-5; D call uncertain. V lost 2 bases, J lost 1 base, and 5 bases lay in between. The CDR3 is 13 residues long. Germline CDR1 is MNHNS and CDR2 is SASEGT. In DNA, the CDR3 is TGTGCCAGCAGTGAATCCCTCCAAGAGACCCAGTACTTC. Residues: CASSESLQETQYF.

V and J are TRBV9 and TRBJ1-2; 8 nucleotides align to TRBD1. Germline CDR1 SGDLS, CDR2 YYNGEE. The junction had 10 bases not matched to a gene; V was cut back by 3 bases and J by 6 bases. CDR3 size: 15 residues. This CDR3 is CASSGSLTGDHGYTF. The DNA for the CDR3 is TGTGCCAGCAGCGGGAGCCTGACAGGGGATCATGGCTACACCTTC. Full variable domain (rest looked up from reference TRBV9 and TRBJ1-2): DSGVTQTPKHLITATGQRVTLRCSPRSGDLSVYWYQQSLDQGLQFLIQYYNGEERAKGNILERFSAQQFPDLHSELNLSSLELGDSALYFCASSGSLTGDHGYTFGSGTRLTVV.

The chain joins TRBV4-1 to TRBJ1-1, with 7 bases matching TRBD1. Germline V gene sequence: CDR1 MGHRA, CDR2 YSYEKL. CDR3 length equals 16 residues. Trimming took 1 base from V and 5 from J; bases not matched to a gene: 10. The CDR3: CASSQGAGQRGTEAFF. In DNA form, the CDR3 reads TGCGCCAGCAGCCAAGGGGCGGGACAGAGGGGAACTGAAGCTTTCTTT.

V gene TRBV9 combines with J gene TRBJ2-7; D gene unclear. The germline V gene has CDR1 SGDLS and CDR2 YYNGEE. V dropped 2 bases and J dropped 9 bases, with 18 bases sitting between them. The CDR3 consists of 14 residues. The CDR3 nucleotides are TGTGCCAGCAGCGTTTCCCAGGCTTCGGTGGGGCAGTACTTC. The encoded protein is CASSVSQASVGQYF.

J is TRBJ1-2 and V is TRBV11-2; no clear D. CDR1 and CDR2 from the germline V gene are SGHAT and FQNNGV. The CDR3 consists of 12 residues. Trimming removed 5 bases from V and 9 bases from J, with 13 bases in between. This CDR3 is CASSRIGVRYTF. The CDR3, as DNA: TGTGCCAGCAGCCGCATCGGTGTTCGCTACACCTTC.

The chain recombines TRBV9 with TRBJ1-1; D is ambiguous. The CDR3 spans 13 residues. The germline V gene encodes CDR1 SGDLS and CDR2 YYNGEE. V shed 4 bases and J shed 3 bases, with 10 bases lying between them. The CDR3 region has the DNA TGTGCCAGCAGCTCCCAAGCGGACACTGAAGCTTTCTTT. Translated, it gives CASSSQADTEAFF. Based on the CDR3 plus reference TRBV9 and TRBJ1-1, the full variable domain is DSGVTQTPKHLITATGQRVTLRCSPRSGDLSVYWYQQSLDQGLQFLIQYYNGEERAKGNILERFSAQQFPDLHSELNLSSLELGDSALYFCASSSQADTEAFFGQGTRLTVV.